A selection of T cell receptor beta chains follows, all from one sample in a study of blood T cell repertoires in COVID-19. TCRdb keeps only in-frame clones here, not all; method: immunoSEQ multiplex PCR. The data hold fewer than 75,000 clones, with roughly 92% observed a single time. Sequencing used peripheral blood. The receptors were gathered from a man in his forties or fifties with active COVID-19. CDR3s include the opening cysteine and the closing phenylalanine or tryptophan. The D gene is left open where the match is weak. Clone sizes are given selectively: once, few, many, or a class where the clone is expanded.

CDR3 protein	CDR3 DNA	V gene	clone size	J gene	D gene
CASSFVGGDTDTQYF	TGTGCCAGCAGTTTCGTGGGAGGGGACACAGATACGCAGTATTTT	TRBV27	.	TRBJ2-3	TRBD2
CASNRDRSGELFF	TGTGCCAGTAATCGAGACAGGTCCGGGGAGCTGTTTTTT	TRBV19	.	TRBJ2-2	.
CASSLPDRGQSEQFF	TGCGCCAGCAGCCTTCCGGACAGGGGGCAAAGTGAGCAGTTCTTC	TRBV4-1	.	TRBJ2-1	TRBD1
CASTGQGGQETQYF	TGTGCCAGCACGGGACAGGGAGGGCAAGAGACCCAGTACTTC	TRBV2	once	TRBJ2-5	TRBD1
CASSRKGGDRANTEAFF	TGTGCCAGCAGCAGAAAGGGGGGGGACAGGGCGAACACTGAAGCTTTCTTT	TRBV21-1	.	TRBJ1-1	.
CASGWTSYNEQFF	TGTGCCAGCGGGTGGACTTCCTACAATGAGCAGTTCTTC	TRBV7-2	.	TRBJ2-1	.
CASSLPSTRSSTDTQYF	TGTGCCAGCAGCCTACCCTCGACCAGGTCTAGCACAGATACGCAGTATTTT	TRBV7-9	once	TRBJ2-3	.
CASSIVAGFTGELFF	TGTGCCAGTAGTATAGTGGCAGGCTTCACCGGGGAGCTGTTTTTT	TRBV19	.	TRBJ2-2	.
CASSDSNPGGSYNEQFF	TGTGCCAGCAGTGACTCCAATCCGGGAGGCTCCTACAATGAGCAGTTCTTC	TRBV2	.	TRBJ2-1	TRBD2
CASIQQGHEQYF	TGTGCCAGCATTCAACAGGGGCACGAGCAGTACTTC	TRBV6-5	.	TRBJ2-7	TRBD1
CASSLTPTYEQYF	TGCGCCAGCAGCTTGACTCCGACCTACGAGCAGTACTTC	TRBV5-1	.	TRBJ2-7	.
CASSQDPLAGGETGANVLTF	TGTGCCAGCAGCCAAGATCCCCTAGCGGGGGGAGAAACTGGGGCCAACGTCCTGACTTTC	TRBV3-1/TRBV3-2	.	TRBJ2-6	TRBD2
CASSLSAGQGQETQYF	TGTGCCAGCAGTTTATCCGCTGGACAGGGTCAAGAGACCCAGTACTTC	TRBV27	.	TRBJ2-5	TRBD1
CASSHRGLAGELFF	TGTGCCAGCAGTCACAGGGGGCTCGCCGGGGAGCTGTTTTTT	TRBV6-5	.	TRBJ2-2	TRBD1
CASSVGGRTANEKLFF	TGTGCCAGCAGCGTAGGTGGGAGGACCGCTAATGAAAAACTGTTTTTT	TRBV9	.	TRBJ1-4	.
CASSRGLAGAGANVLTF	TGTGCCAGCTCCCGTGGACTAGCGGGAGCTGGGGCCAACGTCCTGACTTTC	TRBV18	.	TRBJ2-6	TRBD2
CASSIMDRSEQYF	TGTGCCAGTAGTATAATGGACAGGTCCGAGCAGTACTTC	TRBV19	.	TRBJ2-7	TRBD1
CASVPYRGGNTGELFF	TGTGCCAGCGTACCTTATAGGGGCGGGAACACCGGGGAGCTGTTTTTT	TRBV9	.	TRBJ2-2	.
CASREAPHKVQYF	TGTGCCAGCAGGGAGGCCCCACACAAGGTGCAGTACTTC	TRBV2	.	TRBJ2-7	.
CASSFPRDRVNEKLFF	TGTGCCAGCAGCTTCCCCCGGGACAGAGTTAATGAAAAACTGTTTTTT	TRBV5-5	.	TRBJ1-4	TRBD1
CASTLLRAGYEQYF	TGTGCCAGCACCCTGTTGAGGGCGGGCTACGAGCAGTACTTC	TRBV21-1	.	TRBJ2-7	.
CAISDGSVPQYF	TGTGCCATCAGTGACGGCAGCGTCCCACAGTATTTT	TRBV10-3	.	TRBJ2-3	.
CASSQESFRSGRIHEQFF	TGTGCCAGCAGCCAAGAAAGTTTCCGAAGCGGGAGAATCCATGAGCAGTTCTTC	TRBV4-2	.	TRBJ2-1	TRBD2
CASSQDASGGPYNEQFF	TGTGCCAGCAGCCAAGACGCCAGCGGGGGTCCCTACAATGAGCAGTTCTTC	TRBV4-2	.	TRBJ2-1	TRBD2
CASSSRGGGHNEQFF	TGTGCCAGCAGCTCACGGGGCGGGGGTCACAATGAGCAGTTCTTC	TRBV7-2	.	TRBJ2-1	TRBD2
CASSEPGGNEQFF	TGCGCCAGCAGCGAGCCAGGGGGCAATGAGCAGTTCTTC	TRBV5-1	once	TRBJ2-1	TRBD1
CASSKLGQVNTEAFF	TGTGCCAGTAGTAAATTGGGGCAGGTGAACACTGAAGCTTTCTTT	TRBV19	.	TRBJ1-1	.
CATSDRSGEQFF	TGTGCCACCAGTGATCGATCCGGTGAGCAGTTCTTC	TRBV24-1	.	TRBJ2-1	.
CASSLWQGLSNEQFF	TGTGCCAGCAGTTTGTGGCAGGGTTTATCAAATGAGCAGTTCTTC	TRBV28	.	TRBJ2-1	.
CASSAVISGNTIYF	TGTGCCAGCAGCGCAGTAATCTCTGGAAACACCATATATTTT	TRBV2	.	TRBJ1-3	.
CASSYRENSPLHF	TGTGCCAGCAGTTACAGGGAGAATTCACCCCTCCACTTT	TRBV12-3/TRBV12-4	few	TRBJ1-6	.
CASSTVTSGGAANTGELFF	TGTGCCAGCAGTACCGTGACTAGCGGGGGAGCAGCGAACACCGGGGAGCTGTTTTTT	TRBV6-2/TRBV6-3	.	TRBJ2-2	TRBD2
CASSTPIGAGGISSYEQYF	TGTGCCAGCAGTACTCCCATTGGGGCAGGGGGTATCTCCTCCTACGAGCAGTACTTC	TRBV6-4	.	TRBJ2-7	TRBD1
CASSLVGLAGVLNNEQFF	TGTGCCAGCAGCTTAGTGGGACTAGCGGGAGTCCTAAACAATGAGCAGTTCTTC	TRBV7-9	.	TRBJ2-1	TRBD2
CASSPKTGAYEQYF	TGTGCCAGCTCACCGAAGACAGGGGCCTACGAGCAGTACTTC	TRBV18	.	TRBJ2-7	TRBD1
CASSTPWTGGDEKLFF	TGTGCCAGCAGTACACCGTGGACAGGGGGTGATGAAAAACTGTTTTTT	TRBV28	.	TRBJ1-4	TRBD1
CASSTGRAYEQYF	TGTGCCAGCAGCACGGGCAGGGCCTACGAGCAGTACTTC	TRBV27	.	TRBJ2-7	.
CASISDRSNTEAFF	TGTGCCAGTATCTCGGACAGGTCGAACACTGAAGCTTTCTTT	TRBV19	.	TRBJ1-1	TRBD1
CASREDRFQETQYF	TGTGCCAGCAGGGAGGACAGGTTCCAAGAGACCCAGTACTTC	TRBV2	.	TRBJ2-5	TRBD1
CASRRGSTEAFF	TGTGCCAGCAGAAGGGGGTCCACTGAAGCTTTCTTT	TRBV6-5	.	TRBJ1-1	.
CATSRRGVGLGQYF	TGTGCCACCAGCAGAAGGGGTGTCGGGTTGGGACAGTACTTC	TRBV15	.	TRBJ2-7	.
CACAESRDRVYEQYF	TGTGCCTGCGCGGAGAGCCGGGACAGGGTGTACGAGCAGTACTTC	TRBV28	few	TRBJ2-7	TRBD1
CASSRQGSQPQHF	TGTGCCAGCAGTAGACAGGGGAGCCAGCCCCAGCATTTT	TRBV27	.	TRBJ1-5	TRBD1